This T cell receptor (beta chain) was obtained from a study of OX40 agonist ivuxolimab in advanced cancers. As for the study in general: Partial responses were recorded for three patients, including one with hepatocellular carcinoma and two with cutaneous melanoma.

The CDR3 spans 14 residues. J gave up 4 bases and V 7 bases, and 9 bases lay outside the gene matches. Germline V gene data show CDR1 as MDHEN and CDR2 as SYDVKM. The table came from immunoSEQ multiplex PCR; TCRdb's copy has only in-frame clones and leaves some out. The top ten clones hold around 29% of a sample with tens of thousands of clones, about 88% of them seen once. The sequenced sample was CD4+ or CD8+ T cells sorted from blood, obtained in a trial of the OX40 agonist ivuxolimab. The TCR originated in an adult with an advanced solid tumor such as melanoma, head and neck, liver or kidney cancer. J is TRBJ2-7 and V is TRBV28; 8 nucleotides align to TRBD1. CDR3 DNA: TGTGCCAGCATCGATGGGGACAGGCCTTACGAGCAGTACTTC. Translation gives CASIDGDRPYEQYF.